This T cell receptor (beta chain) appears in the sequencing data of a study of graft-versus-host responses after intestinal transplantation. Background on the study: For around 3 years after anti-thymocyte globulin induction, all recipients took tacrolimus and steroids.

Findings and limits, study-wide: Some GvH clones were seen earlier in gut or blood, suggesting intestinal origin.

This clone has just one count. Its cognate antigen is unknown. The assay was immunoSEQ multiplex PCR, and TCRdb's table has in-frame clones only and misses some. The sample yields 93,000 or so clones, roughly 93% seen once. Per germline, CDR1 MGHRA and CDR2 YSYEKL. The CDR3 runs 14 residues. The V segment lost 4 bases and the J segment 3 bases; nucleotides outside the gene matches: 6. The material sequenced was unstimulated CD8+ T cells sorted from spleen or lymph node cells, taken before intestinal transplant. The receptor was isolated from a human donor who received an intestinal transplant. The genes are TRBV4-1 and TRBJ2-7, with 7 bases that match TRBD1. The CDR3 protein is CASSPGTAYYEQYF. The CDR3 DNA follows: TGCGCCAGCAGCCCCGGGACAGCCTACTACGAGCAGTACTTC.